Listed below are T cell receptor beta chains from one sample, sequenced in a study of T cell clonotyping in hematopoietic cell transplantation. Profiling relied on immunoSEQ multiplex PCR, and the TCRdb table lists in-frame clones only, not all of them. The sample yields some 30,000 clones, 60% to 85% seen once. The source material was peripheral blood mononuclear cells, sampled before stem cell transplant. These receptors came from a woman under 40 with chronic myeloid leukemia. Some clones in this sample may be carry-over from other donors' samples. Both conserved end residues are part of each CDR3. A D gene is named only where the DNA matches it firmly. Expanded clones are given a class, and other clones once, few, many or no size at all.

D: .
size: .
J: TRBJ2-3
V: TRBV11-2
DNA: TGTGCCAGCAGCTCACCGAGTTATACGCAGTATTTT
CDR3: CASSSPSYTQYF

D: .
size: .
J: TRBJ1-1
V: TRBV30
DNA: TGTGCCTGGAGTGACACTCAAGGAGAAGCTTTCTTT
CDR3: CAWSDTQGEAFF

D: .
size: once
J: TRBJ1-5
V: TRBV6-5
DNA: TGTGCCAGCAGGGCCCGGGGGCAGCCCCAGCATTTT
CDR3: CASRARGQPQHF

D: TRBD1
size: .
J: TRBJ1-2
V: TRBV10-3
DNA: TGTGCCATCAGTGACGTTATAAAGGGGGCGCGAGGTGGCTACACCTTC
CDR3: CAISDVIKGARGGYTF

D: .
size: .
J: TRBJ2-4
V: TRBV19
DNA: TGTGCCAGTAGTATAGACCGAGACAGGAACATTCAGTACTTC
CDR3: CASSIDRDRNIQYF

D: TRBD1
size: few
J: TRBJ1-2
V: TRBV6-5
DNA: TGTGCCAGCAGTTTCGGACAGGGCGGCTACACCTTC
CDR3: CASSFGQGGYTF

D: TRBD1
size: few
J: TRBJ1-5
V: TRBV7-9
DNA: TGTGCCAGCAGCACAGGGGATAGCAATCAGCCCCAGCATTTT
CDR3: CASSTGDSNQPQHF

D: .
size: few
J: TRBJ1-6
V: TRBV2
DNA: TGTGCCAGCAGTGAACAGGGCCTCAATTCACCCCTCCACTTT
CDR3: CASSEQGLNSPLHF

D: .
size: .
J: TRBJ1-2
V: TRBV30
DNA: TGTGCCCGGGGTGGATATAACTATGGCTACACCTTC
CDR3: CARGGYNYGYTF

D: TRBD1
size: .
J: TRBJ1-2
V: TRBV30
DNA: TGTGCCTGGAACGGACAGGGGGCAGGAGGCTACACCTTC
CDR3: CAWNGQGAGGYTF

D: .
size: .
J: TRBJ1-6
V: TRBV27
DNA: TGTGCCAGCAGTAAATCGTATAATTCACCCCTCCACTTT
CDR3: CASSKSYNSPLHF

D: .
size: .
J: TRBJ2-7
V: TRBV5-6
DNA: TGTGCCAGCAGCTTGTCCCGCGAGCAGTACTTC
CDR3: CASSLSREQYF

D: .
size: .
J: TRBJ2-3
V: TRBV4-2
DNA: TGTGCCAGCAGCCAAGATGTAGCGTTCCCCACAGATACGCAGTATTTT
CDR3: CASSQDVAFPTDTQYF

D: .
size: .
J: TRBJ2-5
V: TRBV7-9
DNA: TGTGCCAGCAGCACCCGGCGGGGATTGGAGACCCAGTACTTC
CDR3: CASSTRRGLETQYF

D: .
size: once
J: TRBJ1-3
V: TRBV5-1
DNA: TGCGCCAGCAGCTTGTTCGGAAACACCATATATTTT
CDR3: CASSLFGNTIYF

D: TRBD1
size: .
J: TRBJ2-2
V: TRBV9
DNA: TGTGCCAGCAGCCTGATGACAGGGGATCACACCGGGGAGCTGTTTTTT
CDR3: CASSLMTGDHTGELFF

D: TRBD2
size: .
J: TRBJ2-1
V: TRBV5-4
DNA: TGTGCCAGCAGACCTACAACCAGCGGGGGCTCCTACAATGAGCAGTTCTTC
CDR3: CASRPTTSGGSYNEQFF

D: TRBD2
size: .
J: TRBJ2-3
V: TRBV30
DNA: TGTGCCTGGAGCCGGGGGGGCGGAGATACGCAGTATTTT
CDR3: CAWSRGGGDTQYF

D: .
size: .
J: TRBJ2-1
V: TRBV6-5
DNA: TGTGCCAGCAGTTACTCGAATAGGGGGGGGAATGAGCAGTTCTTC
CDR3: CASSYSNRGGNEQFF

D: .
size: .
J: TRBJ1-2
V: TRBV6-5
DNA: TGTGCCAGCAGATTAACTTCAGGGGTAGGCTATGGCTACACCTTC
CDR3: CASRLTSGVGYGYTF

D: .
size: .
J: TRBJ2-3
V: TRBV11-3
DNA: TGTGCCAGCAGCTTAGGGGGGCGATACACAGATACGCAGTATTTT
CDR3: CASSLGGRYTDTQYF

D: .
size: .
J: TRBJ1-3
V: TRBV5-6
DNA: TGTGCCAGCAGCTGGGACTCTGGAAACACCATATATTTT
CDR3: CASSWDSGNTIYF

D: .
size: .
J: TRBJ1-2
V: TRBV27
DNA: TGTGCCAGCAGTTCACAACTGGGGGGGAGGCTTGGCTATGGCTACACCTTC
CDR3: CASSSQLGGRLGYGYTF

D: .
size: .
J: TRBJ1-2
V: TRBV7-2
DNA: TGTGCCAGCAGCCGTCAGGAGGGGTTGGTTAGCTATGGCTACACCTTC
CDR3: CASSRQEGLVSYGYTF

D: .
size: once
J: TRBJ2-1
V: TRBV5-6
DNA: TGTGCCAGCAGCTTGGTGGACATCGATGAGCAGTTCTTC
CDR3: CASSLVDIDEQFF

D: .
size: .
J: TRBJ2-5
V: TRBV7-9
DNA: TGTGCCAGCAGCTTAGTCCGGGATATAGTGACCCAGTACTTC
CDR3: CASSLVRDIVTQYF

D: .
size: .
J: TRBJ2-3
V: TRBV28
DNA: TGTGCCAGCAGTTACTGGGGAGGGGGGGCCATAGATACGCAGTATTTT
CDR3: CASSYWGGGAIDTQYF

D: TRBD1
size: .
J: TRBJ1-1
V: TRBV9
DNA: TGTGCCAGCAGCGGCGGACAGGGATGGACTGAAGCTTTCTTT
CDR3: CASSGGQGWTEAFF

D: .
size: .
J: TRBJ2-7
V: TRBV5-1
DNA: TGCGCCAGCAGCTTGGCTTGGACCTTCCCGGGGGAGCAGTACTTC
CDR3: CASSLAWTFPGEQYF

D: TRBD1
size: .
J: TRBJ2-3
V: TRBV7-8
DNA: TGTGCCAGCAGCGCAAGGGACAGGGGGCCCTCTGGGTCGCAGTATTTT
CDR3: CASSARDRGPSGSQYF

D: TRBD1
size: .
J: TRBJ1-5
V: TRBV27
DNA: TGTGCCAGCAGTTTAGACAGGGTCCAGCCCCAGCATTTT
CDR3: CASSLDRVQPQHF

D: .
size: .
J: TRBJ2-5
V: TRBV5-8
DNA: TGTGCCAGCAGAGGGGCAAGAGAAGAGACCCAGTACTTC
CDR3: CASRGAREETQYF

D: .
size: .
J: TRBJ1-2
V: TRBV6-1
DNA: TGTGCCAGCCTACTGGTTAACTATGGCTACACCTTC
CDR3: CASLLVNYGYTF

D: .
size: .
J: TRBJ1-4
V: TRBV11-2
DNA: TGTGCCAGCAGCCTAGGAAAGGGCCCGGGGGATGAAAAACTGTTTTTT
CDR3: CASSLGKGPGDEKLFF

D: .
size: .
J: TRBJ1-5
V: TRBV19
DNA: TGTGCCAGTAGTCTTTCCAGCCATCAGCCCCAGCATTTT
CDR3: CASSLSSHQPQHF